This TCR beta chain was captured by sequencing in a study of blood T cell repertoires in COVID-19 (TCRdb year 2020). A note on the overall study: Collaborator samples came from the United States, Italy and Spain and covered acute and convalescent phases of COVID-19. The prospective study material was composed of cDNA or gDNA derived from T cells, B-cell-depleted T cells, or PBMCs. Deeply sampled blood TCRbeta repertoires from subjects exposed to, actively infected with, or recovered from COVID-19 were included in the dataset. The repertoires were released in a freely available public database intended as a resource for research on the immune response to SARS-CoV-2. Samples were obtained from the ongoing ImmuneRACE study (first 160 participants) and from over 1,000 subjects provided by 6 global collaborators. The sample metadata nearly always contained a de-identified subject ID, COVID-19 status, age in years and sex. Where available, HLA class I and class II types were obtained from metadata supplied by the sample provider rather than from assay-based typing. Points the paper makes about the study in general: Clinical and demographic metadata were provided uncurated, with the amount varying by source and participant.

Concerning this clone: Its antigen is not yet known. Base-call qualities are not available, and no considerably larger clone is one nucleotide away.

TCRbeta CDR3 regions were amplified from genomic DNA by means of the immunoSEQ Assay, a bias-controlled multiplex PCR. In the authors' own workflow: The number of nucleated cells in each sample was estimated by amplification of reference gene primers within the assay. To quantify the absolute abundance of each unique TCRbeta CDR3 rearrangement, sequence reads were collapsed and filtered. For each sample, productive Simpson clonality was calculated as the square root of Simpson's diversity index over productive rearrangements. The source is immuneACCESS, and TCRdb retained only in-frame sequences with V and J called. Part of the clones is not carried over; for the studies checked, unresolved V genes explain less than half of this, and the remainder is unexplained. V and J calls and clone size come straight from that table; D and trimming were deduced from the DNA. The sample table records about 350,000 clones; 75% to 90% of these occur just once. The ten largest make up roughly 7.1% of the sample.

At one collaborating source in Seattle, patients were enrolled during active infection and were followed longitudinally through the course of disease. Each collaborating institution followed its own protocols to collect whole blood in K2EDTA tubes. For TCRbeta analysis, collaborator samples were shipped as frozen whole blood, as isolated PBMCs, or as DNA extracted from either sample type. This clonotype originated in a woman in her fifties or sixties with COVID-19, enrolled during active disease. Sequenced: peripheral blood.

The DNA sequence is TGTGCCAGTAGTGACCGGGTGAACACTGAAGCTTTCTTT. The resulting protein is CASSDRVNTEAFF. The sequence joins TRBV19 to TRBJ1-1, with the D gene call left open. The germline V gene (reference sequence) gives CDR1 as LNHDA and CDR2 as SQIVND. Including cysteine and phenylalanine, the CDR3 has 13 amino acids. Just the 39-base CDR3 DNA is kept, in frame starting at base 1. V is shortened by 5 bases, J by 0 bases, and the region joining them spans 7 bases.